Listed here are 9 T cell receptor beta chains from one sample, sequenced in a study of human T cells and chemical hapten exposure. TCRdb fed the RACE reads into MiXCR, producing one record per CDR3 protein. The data contain about 93,000 distinct CDR3 sequences, around 8.8% of them singletons. As to time point: healthy volunteer bleed at 2 weeks. It was from unfractionated whole blood that total RNA was extracted. Sequencing was carried out using whole blood. The receptors derive from a female donor in good health. Some clones in this sample may be carry-over from other donors' samples.

The V gene is TRBV28, the J gene TRBJ1-3, with D unclear. This CDR3 has 13 amino acids. CDR1 and CDR2 from the germline V gene are MDHEN and SYDVKM. Trimming removed 6 bases from V and 4 bases from J, with 10 bases in between. DNA for the CDR3: TGTGCCAGCAGGCAATCTCCCGGAAACACCATATATTTT. Translation: CASRQSPGNTIYF.

This clonotype was observed at least ten times. The genes are TRBV6-5 and TRBJ2-1, with 10 positions matching TRBD1. The V and J ends lost 6 bases and 8 bases, in that order; junction bases with no gene match: 7. There are 14 residues in the CDR3. Germline assignment: CDR1 MNHEY and CDR2 SVGAGI. CDR3 DNA: TGTGCCAGCAGAGGGACAGGGGATGTAGATGAGCAGTTCTTC. Its translation: CASRGTGDVDEQFF.

A word on this clonotype: This may come from a read error, since a much larger clone is one base off. Because the CDR3 is missing its conserved closing phenylalanine or tryptophan, this is likely a read error. The chain links TRBV20-1 to TRBJ2-7; 11 bases fit TRBD2. J lost 4 bases, V lost 4 bases, and 9 bases had no gene match. CDR3 length: 15 amino acids. CDR1 is DFQATT and CDR2 is SNEGSKA in the germline V gene (reference sequence). The CDR3 DNA is TGCAGTGCTATCAAGCTAGCGGGAGGAATGTACGAGCAGTACCTC. Its protein is CSAIKLAGGMYEQYL.

This clonotype was observed a few times. The V and J genes are TRBV20-1 and TRBJ1-1; D ambiguous. The germline CDR1 and CDR2 sequences are DFQATT and SNEGSKA (reference sequence). V lost 3 bases, J lost 0 bases, and 14 bases lay in between. The CDR3 totals 15 residues. The CDR3 coding sequence is TGCAGTGCTAGGCCGGCGGAGAAACTGAACACTGAAGCTTTCTTT. It yields the protein CSARPAEKLNTEAFF.

This clonotype has a handful of counts. The chain couples TRBV11-2 to TRBJ2-6; D uncertain. The length of the CDR3 is 16 residues. V lost 0 bases and J 1 base, leaving 7 bases between the germline ends. The germline CDR1 and CDR2 sequences are SGHAT and FQNNGV. The CDR3 nucleotides read TGTGCCAGCAGCTTAGATCACGGATCTGGGGCCAACGTCCTGACTTTC. Translating it yields CASSLDHGSGANVLTF.

This clonotype was seen just once. The chain couples TRBV5-4 to TRBJ2-6; a weak D match, TRBD1 (6 bases). Between the trimmed V and J ends, which lost 7 bases and 4 bases, there was a span of 12 bases. Germline CDR1 reads SGHNT; CDR2 reads YYREEE (reference sequence). CDR3 length: 14 amino acids. CDR3 sequence: CASSGAGGANVLTF. The CDR3 DNA follows: TGTGCCAGCTCAGGGGCAGGAGGGGCCAACGTCCTGACTTTC.

Regarding this clonotype: In this CDR3 the conserved last residue, phenylalanine or tryptophan, is missing, so a read error is likely. This chain uses TRBV12-3 or TRBV12-4 with TRBJ2-7; 9 bases map to TRBD1. The CDR3 has 14 amino acids. Unmatched junction bases numbered 3, after V lost 4 bases and J lost 2 bases. The chain's CDR3 is CASSWTGVTYEQYI. DNA for the CDR3: TGTGCCAGCAGTTGGACAGGGGTAACCTACGAGCAGTACATC.

This clonotype counts as medium-sized. This chain links TRBV7-9 with TRBJ2-1; D might be TRBD1 or TRBD2, each matching 5 bases. Per germline, CDR1 SEHNR and CDR2 FQNEAQ (reference sequence). The germline V and J ends were trimmed by 1 base and 7 bases, with 11 bases remaining between them. This CDR3 has 14 amino acids. The CDR3: CASSLGGTPNEQFF. In nucleotides, the CDR3 is TGTGCCAGCAGCTTAGGGGGGACCCCGAATGAGCAGTTCTTC.

This clonotype has ten or more counts. The genes are TRBV5-4 and TRBJ2-7; tentatively, D is TRBD2 (5 bases). This CDR3 is 12 amino acids long. The germline V gene has CDR1 SGHNT and CDR2 YYREEE (reference sequence). Trimming took 4 bases from V and 5 from J, leaving 10 bases between them. CDR3 protein: CASSLDWNEQYF. CDR3 DNA: TGTGCCAGCAGCCTGGACTGGAACGAGCAGTACTTC.